These 17 T cell receptor beta chains originate from one sample sequenced in a study of cytomegalovirus exposure and HLA in healthy donors. Vbeta (60) and Jbeta (13) primers were used in the PCR. TCRdb's table, derived via immunoSEQ multiplex PCR, lists solely in-frame clones and lacks some. The specimen's table records roughly 65,000 clones. Sequenced input: PBMCs. These receptor sequences come from a boy aged 5-17 years in good health and CMV-seronegative.

The CDR3 DNA reads as TGCGCCAGCAGCCAAGCGGACAGGGTCCGGGAGCTGTTTTTT. It is translated as CASSQADRVRELFF. The V and J genes are TRBV4-1 and TRBJ2-2; 8 bases match TRBD1. Germline CDR1 reads MGHRA; CDR2 reads YSYEKL. V lost 1 base, J lost 9 bases, and 4 bases stayed unmatched. This CDR3 comprises 14 residues.

DNA of the CDR3: TGTGCCACCCTTAGACAGGGAAGCACAGATACGCAGTATTTT. Translation: CATLRQGSTDTQYF. This chain uses TRBV10-3 with TRBJ2-3; TRBD1 aligns across 7 bases. The CDR3 has 14 residues. CDR1 is ENHRY and CDR2 is SYGVKD in the germline V gene. Losses at the gene ends were 10 bases for V and 0 bases for J; bases not matched to a gene: 7.

The chain uses TRBV7-8 and TRBJ1-2; 8 bases are a match to TRBD1. Germline CDR1 reads SGHVS; CDR2 reads FQNEAQ. Losses at the gene ends were 5 bases for V and 5 bases for J; bases not matched to a gene: 4. The CDR3 runs 13 residues. CDR3 DNA sequence: TGTGCCAGCAGCCCGGGACAGGATTATGGCTACACCTTC. Amino acid sequence: CASSPGQDYGYTF. Together with reference TRBV7-8 and TRBJ1-2, the CDR3 gives the full variable domain: GAGVSQSPRYKVAKRGQDVALRCDPISGHVSLFWYQQALGQGPEFLTYFQNEAQLDKSGLPSDRFFAERPEGSVSTLKIQRTQQEDSAVYLCASSPGQDYGYTFGSGTRLTVV.

The chain uses TRBV7-2 and TRBJ2-3; TRBD2 matches at 9 bases. V trimming: 3 bases; J trimming: 4 bases; junction bases outside the gene matches: 8. The CDR3 length is 16 residues. Germline V gene lookup returns CDR1 SGHTA and CDR2 FQGNSA. This chain's CDR3 is CASSFLLAGGPDTQYF. The CDR3 nucleotides are TGTGCCAGCAGCTTCTTGCTGGCGGGAGGGCCAGATACGCAGTATTTT.

The chain recombines TRBV5-4 with TRBJ2-2; D unclear. Trimming took 0 bases from V and 2 from J, leaving 11 bases between them. The germline V gene encodes CDR1 SGHNT and CDR2 YYREEE (reference sequence). The CDR3 extends over 16 amino acids. In DNA, the CDR3 is TGTGCCAGCAGCTTGGACAGTGGCCTCAACACCGGGGAGCTGTTTTTT. Its protein is CASSLDSGLNTGELFF.

Turning to this clone: Other DNA sequences in the sample encode the same CDR3. CDR3 in amino acids: CASSYSTGVEKLFF. The CDR3 DNA is TGTGCCAGCAGTTACTCTACAGGGGTGGAAAAACTGTTTTTT. This rearrangement joins TRBV6-5 to TRBJ1-4, with 7 positions matching TRBD1. J lost 8 bases, V lost 0 bases, and 3 bases had no gene match. CDR1 and CDR2 (germline): MNHEY, SVGAGI. This CDR3 is built from 14 residues.

The chain carries TRBV30 and TRBJ1-4; D is possibly TRBD1 (6 bases). The CDR3 length is 16 residues. Trimming stripped 2 bases from V and 0 bases from J, with 13 bases between. CDR1 GTSNPN and CDR2 SVGIG come from the germline V gene (reference sequence). The CDR3 DNA sequence: TGTGCCTGGAGTCCCCCGGGGGGCCCAACTAATGAAAAACTGTTTTTT. Translating gives CAWSPPGGPTNEKLFF. Combining the CDR3 with reference TRBV30 and TRBJ1-4 gives the whole variable domain SQTIHQWPATLVQPVGSPLSLECTVEGTSNPNLYWYRQAAGRGLQLLFYSVGIGQISSEVPQNLSASRPQDRQFILSSKKLLLSDSGFYLCAWSPPGGPTNEKLFFGSGTQLSVL.

This rearrangement joins TRBV10-3 to TRBJ1-1; 7 nucleotides line up with TRBD1. This CDR3 is built from 13 residues. V lost 7 bases, J lost 0 bases, and 2 bases stayed unmatched. Per the germline V gene, CDR1 is ENHRY and CDR2 is SYGVKD. As DNA, the CDR3 is TGTGCCATCAAGGGGGCTATGAACACTGAAGCTTTCTTT. This translates into CAIKGAMNTEAFF.

The chain has TRBV30 and TRBJ2-7; D perhaps matches TRBD2 (7 bases). V lost 3 bases and J lost 2, with 17 bases in between. The CDR3 extends over 15 amino acids. Germline V gives CDR1 GTSNPN, CDR2 SVGIG (reference sequence). CDR3 nucleotide sequence: TGTGCCTGGAGCGACGGGGGGCGGGGAGCCTACGAGCAGTACTTC. As protein: CAWSDGGRGAYEQYF.

The V and J genes are TRBV11-2 and TRBJ2-2, with 12 bases fitting TRBD2. The V gene's germline CDR1 is SGHAT and CDR2 FQNNGV. The trim removed 3 bases at V and 6 bases at J, leaving 2 bases unmatched. There are 15 residues in the CDR3. The CDR3 here is CASSLGLAGPGELFF. CDR3 sequence (DNA): TGTGCCAGCAGCTTGGGACTAGCGGGCCCCGGGGAGCTGTTTTTT.

This chain joins TRBV25-1 and TRBJ2-7; D gene unclear. The germline gives CDR1 MGHDK, CDR2 SYGVNS. Trimming shortened V by 3 bases and J by 6 bases, and 9 bases separated the two germline ends. The CDR3 is 12 residues long. CDR3 in amino acids: CASSDDGLEQYF. The CDR3 nucleotides are TGTGCCAGCAGTGACGATGGGCTCGAGCAGTACTTC.

J is TRBJ2-5 and V is TRBV5-1; TRBD2 matches at 8 bases. Germline CDR1 SGHRS, CDR2 YFSETQ. The trim removed 0 bases at V and 2 bases at J, leaving 12 bases unmatched. The CDR3 runs to 18 residues. The CDR3 region has the DNA TGCGCCAGCAGCTTGGCGGGAACTAGCGGTGCGCTACAAGAGACCCAGTACTTC. Translation: CASSLAGTSGALQETQYF.

The chain couples TRBV5-1 to TRBJ2-3, with a tentative D call TRBD1 (6 bases). Germline CDR1 and CDR2: SGHRS and YFSETQ. Deletions cut 4 bases from V and 2 bases from J, with 17 bases between. CDR3 length: 16 residues. CDR3 DNA: TGCGCCAGCAGCCAACAGGGCCCTCTACCCACAGATACGCAGTATTTT. Residues: CASSQQGPLPTDTQYF. The variable domain in full, completed from reference TRBV5-1 and TRBJ2-3, reads KAGVTQTPRYLIKTRGQQVTLSCSPISGHRSVSWYQQTPGQGLQFLFEYFSETQRNKGNFPGRFSGRQFSNSRSEMNVSTLELGDSALYLCASSQQGPLPTDTQYFGPGTRLTVL.

The V and J genes are TRBV19 and TRBJ1-1, with 9 nucleotides matching TRBD1. J lost 4 bases, V lost 5 bases, and 11 bases had no gene match. Germline V gives CDR1 LNHDA, CDR2 SQIVND (reference sequence). This CDR3 has 16 amino acids. The CDR3 DNA reads TGTGCCAGTAGTCCAGACAGGGGGGCCTCGGCCACTGAAGCTTTCTTT. This codes for CASSPDRGASATEAFF.

The chain couples TRBV18 to TRBJ1-5; no definite D call. The V end was cut by 2 bases, the J end by 3 bases, with 8 bases between. CDR1 and CDR2 from the germline V gene are KGHSH and LQKENI. CDR3 size: 14 residues. CDR3 region: CASSPSLNNQPQHF. The CDR3 region has the DNA TGTGCCAGCTCACCATCACTCAACAATCAGCCCCAGCATTTT.

This chain uses TRBV7-2 with TRBJ2-7; 12 positions match TRBD1. The CDR3 runs to 16 residues. CDR1 and CDR2 from the germline V gene are SGHTA and FQGNSA. Trimming took 4 bases from V and 7 from J; bases not matched to a gene: 11. The CDR3 bases are TGTGCCAGCAGCTACACCCCGGGACAGGGGGCTGGGGAGCAGTACTTC. Translated, it gives CASSYTPGQGAGEQYF.

The CDR3 loop is CASSPDRALYGYTF. The CDR3 DNA follows: TGTGCCAGCTCACCGGACAGGGCCCTCTATGGCTACACCTTC. The gene calls are TRBV18 and TRBJ1-2, with TRBD1 matching over 8 bases. The trim removed 3 bases at V and 4 bases at J, leaving 4 bases unmatched. The CDR3 loop spans 14 amino acids. Germline values: CDR1 KGHSH, CDR2 LQKENI.